The 26 T cell receptor beta chains listed next were all sequenced from one sample in a study of shared clonotypes between healthy human individuals. TCRdb's copy holds only in-frame clones and misses some; the assay was immunoSEQ multiplex PCR. There are about 2.5 million clones in the sample; 92% occur only once, and about 0.36% lies in the top ten. The sample consisted of naive CD4+ T cells from PBMCs. Subset defined: CD45RA+ positively selected. All receptors come from a man younger than 35 in good health. Some clones in this sample may be carry-over from other donors' samples.

The J gene is TRBJ2-1, the V gene TRBV7-8, with 12 bases that match TRBD2. CDR3 length: 19 residues. The V segment lost 6 bases and the J segment 5 bases; nucleotides outside the gene matches: 17. In germline, CDR1 is SGHVS, CDR2 FQNEAQ. This CDR3 reads CASRRGRTSGEPGHNEQFF. The CDR3 DNA follows: TGTGCCAGCAGACGGGGGAGGACTAGCGGGGAACCGGGGCACAATGAGCAGTTCTTC.

Comment on this clone: The identical CDR3 is also encoded by other nucleotide sequences in the sample. This sequence joins TRBV11-2 and TRBJ2-7; 7 nucleotides align to TRBD1. The CDR3 is made up of 15 amino acids. The germline CDR1 and CDR2 sequences are SGHAT and FQNNGV. The V gene end was trimmed by 5 bases and the J gene end by 2 bases; junction bases not matched to a gene: 9. In DNA form, the CDR3 reads TGTGCCAGCAGCCTGGTGACAGGGAACCCCTACGAGCAGTACTTC. Translation: CASSLVTGNPYEQYF. Complete variable domain (other parts from reference TRBV11-2 and TRBJ2-7): EAGVAQSPRYKIIEKRQSVAFWCNPISGHATLYWYQQILGQGPKLLIQFQNNGVVDDSQLPKDRFSAERLKGVDSTLKIQPAKLEDSAVYLCASSLVTGNPYEQYFGPGTRLTVT.

The V call is TRBV18, the J call TRBJ1-1; 7 bases fit TRBD1. Germline V lookup: CDR1 KGHSH, CDR2 LQKENI. The CDR3 extends over 13 amino acids. Trimming at V came to 2 bases and at J to 5 bases, leaving 2 bases not matched to a gene. In DNA form, the CDR3 reads TGTGCCAGCTCACCAATGGGACAGACTGAAGCTTTCTTT. It is translated as CASSPMGQTEAFF.

The rearrangement links TRBV27 to TRBJ1-5; D unresolved. V was clipped by 4 bases and J by 1 base, with 11 bases between them. Per the germline V gene, CDR1 is MNHEY and CDR2 is SMNVEV (reference sequence). The length of the CDR3 is 15 residues. The CDR3, as DNA: TGTGCCAGCAGTTCACACAGTCCCAGCAATCAGCCCCAGCATTTT. The encoded protein is CASSSHSPSNQPQHF.

With regard to this clone: This sample includes further DNA sequences coding for the same CDR3. The rearrangement links TRBV5-1 to TRBJ1-1; 7 bases are shared with TRBD1. Per the germline V gene, CDR1 is SGHRS and CDR2 is YFSETQ. The CDR3 runs to 15 residues. V trimming: 0 bases; J trimming: 1 base; junction bases outside the gene matches: 3. This CDR3 is CASSLGDRQNTEAFF. CDR3 DNA: TGCGCCAGCAGCTTGGGGGACAGACAGAACACTGAAGCTTTCTTT.

The genes are TRBV20-1 and TRBJ2-6; D not certain. The CDR3 spans 11 residues. Germline V lookup: CDR1 DFQATT, CDR2 SNEGSKA (reference sequence). The V end lost 7 bases, the J end lost 0 bases, and 1 base lay between the germline ends. CDR3 sequence reads: CSVSGANVLTF. CDR3 DNA sequence: TGCAGTGTCTCTGGGGCCAACGTCCTGACTTTC.

The V and J genes are TRBV5-5 and TRBJ1-2; 7 bases map to TRBD1. Trimming removed 0 bases from V and 4 bases from J; junction bases left unmatched: 12. Germline CDR1 SGHKS, CDR2 YYEKEE (reference sequence). The CDR3 covers 17 residues. CDR3 nucleotide sequence: TGTGCCAGCAGCTTGGCCCAATTGGACAGGAACTTCTATGGCTACACCTTC. Protein sequence: CASSLAQLDRNFYGYTF. The full variable domain, with the rest looked up from reference TRBV5-5 and TRBJ1-2, is DAGVTQSPTHLIKTRGQQVTLRCSPISGHKSVSWYQQVLGQGPQFIFQYYEKEERGRGNFPDRFSARQFPNYSSELNVNALLLGDSALYLCASSLAQLDRNFYGYTFGSGTRLTVV.

Comment on this clone: This CDR3 is also generated by other DNA sequences in the sample. The V call is TRBV7-3, the J call TRBJ2-3; 11 bases agree with TRBD1. CDR1 and CDR2 (germline): SGHTA, FQGTGA. V shed 5 bases and J 1 base; nucleotides not matched to a gene: 2. This CDR3 contains 15 residues. The CDR3 here is CASSLGQGGTDTQYF. Here the CDR3 DNA reads TGTGCCAGCAGCCTGGGACAGGGGGGCACAGATACGCAGTATTTT.

This clone has more than one count but fewer than ten. The chain carries TRBV6-5 and TRBJ1-3; D not resolved. From germline, CDR1 is MNHEY and CDR2 SVGAGI. Deletions cut 6 bases from V and 0 bases from J, with 9 bases between. The CDR3 extends over 14 amino acids. CDR3 DNA sequence: TGTGCCAGCAGCGGGCGGCTCTCTGGAAACACCATATATTTT. Its protein is CASSGRLSGNTIYF.

CDR3: CASSPIGGVQAEAFF. In DNA, the CDR3 is TGTGCCAGCAGCCCCATAGGTGGGGTCCAGGCAGAAGCTTTCTTT. The genes are TRBV7-6 and TRBJ1-1, with no clear D. CDR1 is SGHVS, CDR2 FNYEAQ, per germline. CDR3 length equals 15 residues. The V end lost 5 bases, the J end lost 8 bases, and 21 bases lay between the germline ends.

The chain has TRBV7-4 and TRBJ2-5, with 9 bases lining up with TRBD1. V was pared by 0 bases and J by 3 bases, with 5 bases of the junction left unmatched. Germline CDR1 is SGHVT and CDR2 is SQSDAQ. The CDR3 consists of 16 residues. CDR3 DNA sequence: TGTGCCAGCAGCTTAGCAGGACAGGGGCGGAAAGAGACCCAGTACTTC. This codes for CASSLAGQGRKETQYF.

Here the CDR3 reads CASSPRGGPNTGELFF. The CDR3 nucleotides read TGTGCCAGCAGCCCGAGGGGGGGACCGAACACCGGGGAGCTGTTTTTT. The V gene is TRBV7-3, the J gene TRBJ2-2; maybe TRBD2 (7 bases). Trimming took off 5 bases at V and 0 bases at J, with 13 bases between the two ends. CDR3 size: 16 residues. Per the germline V gene, CDR1 is SGHTA and CDR2 is FQGTGA.

The rearrangement links TRBV27 to TRBJ1-5, with TRBD1 matching 9 bases. Unmatched junction bases numbered 20, after V lost 8 bases and J lost 6 bases. CDR3 length: 18 residues. Germline lookup yields CDR1 MNHEY and CDR2 SMNVEV (reference sequence). The CDR3 loop is CASSSIGGIGQGRQPQHF. CDR3 sequence (DNA): TGTGCCAGCTCCTCCATTGGGGGAATCGGACAGGGGCGTCAGCCCCAGCATTTT.

The rearrangement links TRBV28 to TRBJ2-5, with D possibly matching TRBD1 (5 bases). Germline-derived CDR1 and CDR2 are MDHEN and SYDVKM. The V end lost 4 bases, the J end lost 2 bases, and 11 bases lay between the germline ends. The CDR3 is 14 amino acids. In nucleotides, the CDR3 is TGTGCCAGCAGTTCCTACAGGTCTCAAGAGACCCAGTACTTC. This gives the protein CASSSYRSQETQYF.

This chain joins TRBV6-6 and TRBJ2-1, with a tentative D call TRBD1 (5 bases). V gave up 7 bases and J gave up 8 bases, with 21 bases separating them. This CDR3 has 15 residues. From germline, CDR1 is MNHNY and CDR2 SVGAGI (reference sequence). CDR3 coding DNA: TGTGCCAGCATACTTGGACCCGCTCAGGGCCATGAGCAGTTCTTC. Encoded protein: CASILGPAQGHEQFF.

The chain recombines TRBV6-5 with TRBJ1-4, with 9 positions matching TRBD1. The CDR3 contains 15 residues. J gave up 5 bases and V 6 bases, and 7 bases lay outside the gene matches. Germline lookup yields CDR1 MNHEY and CDR2 SVGAGI. The chain's CDR3 is CASSPGTGWNEKLFF. The CDR3 region has the DNA TGTGCCAGCAGCCCCGGGACAGGGTGGAATGAAAAACTGTTTTTT.

The rearrangement joins TRBV11-3 to TRBJ2-1; D might be TRBD2 (5 bases). The CDR3 spans 14 residues. Germline V lookup: CDR1 SGHNT, CDR2 YENEEA. Deletions cut 1 base from V and 6 bases from J, with 10 bases between. The CDR3 region is CASSLGAVSNEQFF. As DNA, the CDR3 is TGTGCCAGCAGCTTAGGAGCGGTAAGCAATGAGCAGTTCTTC. Full variable domain (outside the CDR3, taken from reference TRBV11-3 and TRBJ2-1): EAGVVQSPRYKIIEKKQPVAFWCNPISGHNTLYWYLQNLGQGPELLIRYENEEAVDDSQLPKDRFSAERLKGVDSTLKIQPAELGDSAVYLCASSLGAVSNEQFFGPGTRLTVL.

The V and J genes are TRBV28 and TRBJ2-7; 7 bases map to TRBD2. Per germline, CDR1 MDHEN and CDR2 SYDVKM. Unmatched junction bases numbered 5, after V lost 3 bases and J lost 0 bases. There are 15 residues in the CDR3. CDR3 sequence (DNA): TGTGCCAGCAGTTTCTATAGCGGGTCCTCCTACGAGCAGTACTTC. It specifies CASSFYSGSSYEQYF.

The DNA for the CDR3 is TGTGCCAGCAGCCAAGGGGGCGGTGGGGCCAACGTCCTGACTTTC. Its protein product is CASSQGGGGANVLTF. The V and J genes are TRBV4-2 and TRBJ2-6; D may be TRBD1 (5 bases). Trimming removed 1 base from V and 3 bases from J, with 7 bases in between. There are 15 residues in the CDR3. The germline V gene has CDR1 LGHNA and CDR2 YNFKEQ.

This clone was detected a few times. The chain uses TRBV5-1 and TRBJ1-4; maybe TRBD1 (5 bases). This CDR3 is built from 15 residues. The germline V gene encodes CDR1 SGHRS and CDR2 YFSETQ. With 2 bases removed from V and 8 bases from J, the gap between germline ends came to 16 bases. CDR3 nucleotides: TGCGCCAGCAGCTTCTGGGCACAGGAAGGAGAAAAACTGTTTTTT. Translation: CASSFWAQEGEKLFF.

CDR3 amino acids: CSGAPQHF. As DNA, the CDR3 is TGCAGTGGTGCGCCCCAGCATTTT. V gene TRBV20-1 combines with J gene TRBJ1-5; D is unclear. This CDR3 is 8 amino acids long. The ends were cut back, 7 bases at V and 9 bases at J, with 4 bases in the middle. Germline assignment: CDR1 DFQATT and CDR2 SNEGSKA (reference sequence).

On this clone itself: The sample holds other DNA sequences that translate to the same CDR3. V gene TRBV5-1 combines with J gene TRBJ2-5; D remains ambiguous. Trimming shortened V by 0 bases and J by 2 bases, and 11 bases separated the two germline ends. Germline values: CDR1 SGHRS, CDR2 YFSETQ. The CDR3 length is 15 residues. The CDR3 reads CASSLGFGGQETQYF. The CDR3 coding sequence is TGCGCCAGCAGCTTGGGCTTCGGCGGACAAGAGACCCAGTACTTC.

The chain carries TRBV4-2 and TRBJ2-1; 7 bases match TRBD2. The CDR3 is 17 amino acids. Germline V gene sequence: CDR1 LGHNA, CDR2 YNFKEQ. Trimming at V came to 3 bases and at J to 0 bases, leaving 8 bases not matched to a gene. In nucleotides, the CDR3 is TGTGCCAGCAGCCATGGCGGACTAGGCGGCTCCTACAATGAGCAGTTCTTC. Protein sequence: CASSHGGLGGSYNEQFF.

On this clone: This CDR3 is also generated by other DNA sequences in the sample. This chain connects TRBV5-1 to TRBJ2-2; TRBD1 matches at 11 bases. This CDR3 comprises 15 residues. V was pared by 4 bases and J by 4 bases, with 3 bases of the junction left unmatched. Germline assignment: CDR1 SGHRS and CDR2 YFSETQ. In nucleotides, the CDR3 is TGCGCCAGCAGCCCGGGACAGGGGGGCACCGGGGAGCTGTTTTTT. Protein sequence: CASSPGQGGTGELFF.

The chain recombines TRBV30 with TRBJ1-4, with 12 bases identical to TRBD1. The CDR3 contains 15 residues. The junction had 9 bases not matched to a gene; V was cut back by 2 bases and J by 11 bases. CDR1 is GTSNPN and CDR2 is SVGIG in the germline V gene (reference sequence). CDR3 in amino acids: CAWSLGRDRGQKLFF. CDR3 nucleotide sequence: TGTGCCTGGAGTCTTGGCCGGGACAGGGGGCAGAAACTGTTTTTT.

The chain recombines TRBV5-4 with TRBJ2-1; D is uncertain. Looked up from germline, CDR1 is SGHNT and CDR2 is YYREEE (reference sequence). With 5 bases removed from V and 5 bases from J, the gap between germline ends came to 17 bases. The CDR3 spans 15 residues. CDR3 nucleotide sequence: TGTGCCAGCAGACATGGTGTGACGCCTAACAATGAGCAGTTCTTC. It translates to CASRHGVTPNNEQFF. Full variable domain (outside the CDR3, taken from reference TRBV5-4 and TRBJ2-1): ETGVTQSPTHLIKTRGQQVTLRCSSQSGHNTVSWYQQALGQGPQFIFQYYREEENGRGNFPPRFSGLQFPNYSSELNVNALELDDSALYLCASRHGVTPNNEQFFGPGTRLTVL.